This passage covers 15 T cell receptor beta chains from one sample sequenced in a study of T cell responses to AZD1222 COVID-19 vaccine (dated by TCRdb to about 2021). The library was produced with the immunoSEQ multiplex PCR assay. Drawn from immuneACCESS, this table holds only the in-frame rearrangements with V and J called that TCRdb kept. Clones are partly lost; checked studies trace under half to an unresolved V gene and leave the rest unexplained. The sample data list some 83,000 clones, and around 89% of these were observed just once. In total, the top ten clones hold 5% to 6% of the sample. The sample's time point, from its label and the paper: baseline before first vaccination. The input for sequencing was peripheral blood, taken on day 0 of AZD1222 vaccination. These receptors all stem from an adult in good health.

The chain combines TRBV6-1 with TRBJ1-1; unclear D gene. V lost 2 bases and J 3 bases, leaving 4 bases between the germline ends. This CDR3 contains 12 residues. Germline V CDR1 and CDR2: MNHNS, SASEGT. CDR3 sequence (DNA): TGTGCCAGCAGTGAATTCTACACTGAAGCTTTCTTT. As protein: CASSEFYTEAFF.

Only a few counts were recorded for this clone. The chain uses TRBV6-6 and TRBJ1-3; D unclear. V lost 1 base and J 2 bases, leaving 3 bases between the germline ends. Looked up from germline, CDR1 is MNHNY and CDR2 is SVGAGI (reference sequence). The CDR3 loop spans 13 amino acids. CDR3 DNA: TGTGCCAGCAGTTACTTTCCTGGAAACACCATATATTTT. Translation gives CASSYFPGNTIYF.

V gene TRBV7-8 combines with J gene TRBJ2-7, with D perhaps matching TRBD2 (5 bases). Trimming left V 3 bases short and J 7 bases short, with 13 bases between. This CDR3 comprises 13 residues. CDR1 and CDR2 from the germline V gene are SGHVS and FQNEAQ. The CDR3 sequence: CASSLLEGTEQYF. The DNA for the CDR3 is TGTGCCAGCAGCTTGCTTGAGGGAACAGAGCAGTACTTC.

This chain joins TRBV5-1 and TRBJ1-1, with 7 bases matching TRBD1. CDR3 length: 14 amino acids. Germline CDR1 reads SGHRS; CDR2 reads YFSETQ. V was clipped by 4 bases and J by 0 bases; unmatched bases: 3. This CDR3 is CASSTGTVNTEAFF. The CDR3 coding sequence is TGCGCCAGCAGCACCGGGACAGTGAACACTGAAGCTTTCTTT.

The chain uses TRBV5-1 and TRBJ1-4, with D possibly being TRBD1 (6 bases). V was shortened by 0 bases and J by 6 bases, with 9 bases between the two germline ends. CDR3 length equals 14 residues. CDR1 is SGHRS, CDR2 YFSETQ, per germline. As DNA, the CDR3 is TGCGCCAGCAGCTTGGGGGCAGGGGATGAAAAACTGTTTTTT. Protein sequence: CASSLGAGDEKLFF.

This chain joins TRBV19 and TRBJ2-1, with D unclear. CDR3 length: 12 residues. V was pared by 1 base and J by 9 bases, with 7 bases between. Per germline, CDR1 LNHDA and CDR2 SQIVND (reference sequence). The CDR3 here is CASSIGWSEQFF. The CDR3 DNA reads TGTGCCAGTAGTATAGGGTGGTCTGAGCAGTTCTTC.

The rearrangement uses TRBV7-9 and TRBJ2-4; D is perhaps TRBD1 (5 bases). This CDR3 region has 17 residues. V shed 4 bases and J shed 7 bases, with 23 bases lying between them. CDR1 SEHNR and CDR2 FQNEAQ come from the germline V gene (reference sequence). The CDR3 spells CASSSKGQGSVLNIQYF. CDR3 DNA: TGTGCCAGCAGCTCAAAAGGGCAGGGCAGTGTGTTGAACATTCAGTACTTC.

In nucleotides, the CDR3 is TGTGCCAGCACCAAAACCCCCCAGCGGGGAGAGACCCAGTACTTC. Its translation is CASTKTPQRGETQYF. V usage is TRBV7-9 and J usage is TRBJ2-5; 7 bases are shared with TRBD2. Germline V gives CDR1 SEHNR, CDR2 FQNEAQ (reference sequence). CDR3 length: 15 amino acids. The V gene end was trimmed by 7 bases and the J gene end by 4 bases; junction bases not matched to a gene: 12.

The V call is TRBV29-1, the J call TRBJ1-3, with D uncertain. V was cut by 6 bases and J by 0 bases, with 9 bases left in between. The length of the CDR3 is 13 residues. The germline CDR1 and CDR2 sequences are SQVTM and ANQGSEA. The CDR3: CSVGERSGNTIYF. In DNA form, the CDR3 reads TGCAGCGTGGGCGAGCGCTCTGGAAACACCATATATTTT. Full variable domain (missing parts from reference TRBV29-1 and TRBJ1-3): SAVISQKPSRDICQRGTSLTIQCQVDSQVTMMFWYRQQPGQSLTLIATANQGSEATYESGFVIDKFPISRPNLTFSTLTVSNMSPEDSSIYLCSVGERSGNTIYFGEGSWLTVV.

The chain uses TRBV10-2 and TRBJ1-2; D is unclear. The ends were cut back, 7 bases at V and 1 base at J, with 7 bases in the middle. The CDR3 spans 12 residues. Germline CDR1 reads WSHSY; CDR2 reads SAAADI. As DNA, the CDR3 is TGCGCCAGCAAGCCGTTTAACTATGGCTACACCTTC. It specifies CASKPFNYGYTF.

The J gene is TRBJ1-2, the V gene TRBV19, with 8 bases lining up with TRBD1. This CDR3 has 12 residues. Germline V CDR1 and CDR2: LNHDA, SQIVND (reference sequence). Trimming at V came to 9 bases and at J to 3 bases, leaving 3 bases not matched to a gene. The DNA of the CDR3 is TGTGCCAGCCGGGACAGGTACTATGGCTACACCTTC. It is translated as CASRDRYYGYTF.

The chain carries TRBV18 and TRBJ1-1; D is unresolved. From germline, CDR1 is KGHSH and CDR2 LQKENI. The CDR3 contains 14 residues. V was trimmed by 4 bases and J by 1 base, leaving 10 bases between them. Here the CDR3 DNA reads TGTGCCAGCTCACGCGGACTGAAGAACACTGAAGCTTTCTTT. Translated: CASSRGLKNTEAFF.

The J gene is TRBJ2-1, the V gene TRBV11-3; unclear D gene. Germline V gene data show CDR1 as SGHNT and CDR2 as YENEEA. The V and J ends lost 5 bases and 5 bases respectively, with 7 bases between them. The CDR3 is 12 residues long. This CDR3 reads CASSTTDNEQFF. CDR3 coding DNA: TGTGCCAGCAGCACGACCGACAATGAGCAGTTCTTC. Based on the CDR3 plus reference TRBV11-3 and TRBJ2-1, the full variable domain is EAGVVQSPRYKIIEKKQPVAFWCNPISGHNTLYWYLQNLGQGPELLIRYENEEAVDDSQLPKDRFSAERLKGVDSTLKIQPAELGDSAVYLCASSTTDNEQFFGPGTRLTVL.

CDR3 in DNA: TGTGCCAGCACCCGAAGAAGCGGGGGAGTATACGAGCAGTACTTC. Translation gives CASTRRSGGVYEQYF. The chain carries TRBV11-2 and TRBJ2-7; 8 bases are shared with TRBD2. The germline V gene encodes CDR1 SGHAT and CDR2 FQNNGV. The CDR3 contains 15 residues. Trimming took 7 bases from V and 4 from J; bases not matched to a gene: 12.

The chain couples TRBV2 to TRBJ2-7; D perhaps matches TRBD2 (5 bases). V dropped 5 bases and J dropped 7 bases, with 12 bases sitting between them. Germline CDR1 and CDR2: SNHLY and FYNNEI. The CDR3 totals 12 residues. CDR3 amino acids: CASSTGSGEQYF. CDR3 DNA: TGTGCCAGCAGTACCGGCTCGGGGGAGCAGTACTTC.